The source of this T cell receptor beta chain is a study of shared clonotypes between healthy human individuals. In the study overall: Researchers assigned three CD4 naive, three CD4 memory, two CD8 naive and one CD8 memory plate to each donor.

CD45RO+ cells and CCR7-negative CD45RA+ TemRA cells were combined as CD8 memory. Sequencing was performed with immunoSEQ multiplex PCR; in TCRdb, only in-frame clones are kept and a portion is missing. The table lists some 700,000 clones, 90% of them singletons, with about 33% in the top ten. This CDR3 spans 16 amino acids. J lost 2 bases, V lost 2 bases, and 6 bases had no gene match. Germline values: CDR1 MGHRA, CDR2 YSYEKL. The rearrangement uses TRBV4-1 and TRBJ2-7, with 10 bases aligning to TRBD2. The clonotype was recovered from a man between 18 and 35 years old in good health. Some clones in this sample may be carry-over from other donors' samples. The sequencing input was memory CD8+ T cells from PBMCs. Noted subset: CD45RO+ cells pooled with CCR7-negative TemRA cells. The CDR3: CASSQLKREGPYEQYF. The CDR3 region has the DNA TGCGCCAGCAGCCAACTTAAGCGGGAGGGCCCCTACGAGCAGTACTTC.